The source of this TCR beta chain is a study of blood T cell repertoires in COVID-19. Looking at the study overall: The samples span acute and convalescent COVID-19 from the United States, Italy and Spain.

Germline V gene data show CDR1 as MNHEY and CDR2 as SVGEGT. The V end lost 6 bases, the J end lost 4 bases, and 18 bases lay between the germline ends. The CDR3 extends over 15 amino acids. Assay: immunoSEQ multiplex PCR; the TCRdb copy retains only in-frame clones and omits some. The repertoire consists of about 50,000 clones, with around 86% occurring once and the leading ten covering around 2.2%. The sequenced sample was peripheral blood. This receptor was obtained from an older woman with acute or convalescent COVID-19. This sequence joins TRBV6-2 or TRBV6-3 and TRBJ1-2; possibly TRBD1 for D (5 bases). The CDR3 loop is CASSPRGRVSYGYTF. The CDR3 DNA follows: TGTGCCAGCAGCCCACGAGGCAGGGTTTCCTATGGCTACACCTTC.